This passage covers 20 T cell receptor beta chains from one sample sequenced in a study of T cells in Graves' hyperthyroidism and ophthalmopathy. RNA transcripts yielded amplified TCR beta CDR3 regions. Carried out on the TCR CDR3, a first-round RT-PCR used the HTBI primer set. TCRdb used MiXCR to reprocess the multiplex PCR reads, holding one entry per CDR3 protein. The data hold about 400,000 distinct CDR3 sequences, with about an eighth observed a single time. The sample taken for sequencing was blood. All receptors come from a man aged 45 to 65 with Graves' ophthalmopathy.

The rearrangement links TRBV10-3 to TRBJ2-1, with 8 bases aligning to TRBD2. The end of the DNA fits TRBJ2-7 better, so the J call may be wrong. Per the germline V gene, CDR1 is ENHRY and CDR2 is SYGVKD. The CDR3 sequence is 14 residues long. The CDR3: CAISALAEYNEQYF. The CDR3 DNA follows: TGTGCCATCAGTGCACTAGCGGAGTACAATGAGCAGTACTTC.

This clonotype was recorded at least ten times. CDR3 coding DNA: TGTGCCAGCAGGAGGACACCCTTTAATGAAAAACTGTTTTTT. It translates to CASRRTPFNEKLFF. The rearrangement uses TRBV2 and TRBJ1-4; a possible D gene is TRBD1 (5 bases). Germline V gene lookup returns CDR1 SNHLY and CDR2 FYNNEI. There are 14 residues in the CDR3. Trimming cost V 6 bases and J 4 bases, with 12 bases left between them. Full variable domain (missing parts from reference TRBV2 and TRBJ1-4): EPEVTQTPSHQVTQMGQEVILRCVPISNHLYFYWYRQILGQKVEFLVSFYNNEISEKSEIFDDQFSVERPDGSNFTLKIRSTKLEDSAMYFCASRRTPFNEKLFFGSGTQLSVL.

This sequence joins TRBV5-1 and TRBJ2-5; 7 nucleotides line up with TRBD1. CDR3 length equals 15 residues. The germline gives CDR1 SGHRS, CDR2 YFSETQ. V shed 4 bases, J shed 5 bases, and the junction held 11 bases outside the gene matches. CDR3 sequence: CASSLGTVKRETQYF. CDR3 nucleotides: TGCGCCAGCAGCCTCGGGACAGTTAAAAGGGAGACCCAGTACTTC.

This clonotype was seen ten or more times. V usage is TRBV28 and J usage is TRBJ2-3, with D perhaps TRBD1 (5 bases). Germline-derived CDR1 and CDR2 are MDHEN and SYDVKM. This CDR3 contains 13 residues. Trimming took 8 bases from V and 2 from J, leaving 11 bases between them. In nucleotides, the CDR3 is TGTGCCAGCTACCCAGGGAACACAGATACGCAGTATTTT. This sequence encodes CASYPGNTDTQYF.

This clonotype came up many times. The chain has TRBV2 and TRBJ1-2; unclear D gene. V dropped 6 bases and J dropped 8 bases, with 13 bases sitting between them. CDR1 is SNHLY and CDR2 is FYNNEI in the germline V gene. The CDR3 consists of 12 residues. The CDR3 coding sequence is TGTGCCAGCAGGGCGGCAGGCGAAGGCTACACCTTC. It specifies CASRAAGEGYTF.

There are many counts of this clonotype. The chain carries TRBV3-1 and TRBJ2-7, with 12 bases that match TRBD2. The CDR3 sequence is 16 residues long. Germline V CDR1 and CDR2: LGHDT, YNNKEL (reference sequence). The J segment lost 6 bases and the V segment lost 4 bases, leaving 10 bases of the junction unmatched. The CDR3 here is CASSRSSGRAESEQYF. CDR3 bases: TGTGCCAGCAGCCGCTCTAGCGGGAGGGCCGAGAGCGAGCAGTACTTC.

At least ten counts were recorded for this clonotype. The chain employs TRBV5-1 and TRBJ2-7; D possibly uses TRBD1 or TRBD2 (5 bases each). Trimming shortened V by 5 bases and J by 0 bases, and 18 bases separated the two germline ends. The CDR3 is made up of 16 amino acids. From germline, CDR1 is SGHRS and CDR2 YFSETQ. The CDR3 nucleotides read TGCGCCAGCAGTCCGGAGCCGGGACGGTCCTCCTACGAGCAGTACTTC. It codes for CASSPEPGRSSYEQYF.

This clonotype has ten or more counts. This sequence joins TRBV29-1 and TRBJ2-2; D gene unclear. The CDR3 length is 11 residues. The ends were cut back, 3 bases at V and 6 bases at J, with 5 bases in the middle. Germline V gives CDR1 SQVTM, CDR2 ANQGSEA. CDR3 sequence: CSVETPGELFF. CDR3 coding DNA: TGCAGCGTTGAGACGCCCGGGGAGCTGTTTTTT.

The rearrangement links TRBV14 to TRBJ2-5; D is uncertain. The CDR3 spans 13 residues. Germline V CDR1 and CDR2: SGHDN, FVKESK. Trimming took off 4 bases at V and 3 bases at J, with 9 bases between the two ends. Written as DNA, the CDR3 is TGTGCCAGCAGCCCGATCACCAAAGAGACCCAGTACTTC. Its protein is CASSPITKETQYF.

This clonotype came up many times. V gene TRBV11-2 combines with J gene TRBJ1-1, with D possibly TRBD1 on 6 matching bases. V lost 5 bases to trimming and J lost 4 bases, with 17 bases between them. Germline assignment: CDR1 SGHAT and CDR2 FQNNGV. This CDR3 is built from 15 residues. This CDR3 is CASSPSAGAGTEAFF. CDR3 DNA: TGTGCCAGCAGCCCTTCCGCAGGGGCGGGCACTGAAGCTTTCTTT.

The sample holds many counts of this clonotype. V gene TRBV2 combines with J gene TRBJ2-5; 7 nucleotides match TRBD2. This CDR3 spans 16 amino acids. V trimming: 3 bases; J trimming: 1 base; junction bases outside the gene matches: 8. Germline V CDR1 and CDR2: SNHLY, FYNNEI. The CDR3 sequence: CASSDDSGPRQETQYF. CDR3 coding DNA: TGTGCCAGCAGTGACGATAGCGGGCCTCGCCAAGAGACCCAGTACTTC.

The J gene is TRBJ2-5, the V gene TRBV20-1; 7 bases agree with TRBD2. The CDR3 length is 15 residues. Trimming cost V 0 bases and J 4 bases; bases outside gene matches: 8. CDR1 DFQATT and CDR2 SNEGSKA come from the germline V gene (reference sequence). CDR3 nucleotide sequence: TGCAGTGCTAGAGAACCACTAGGGAGGGGAGAGACCCAGTACTTC. The encoded protein is CSAREPLGRGETQYF.

The V call is TRBV7-9, the J call TRBJ2-1, with TRBD2 matching 10 bases. The V segment lost 6 bases and the J segment 8 bases; nucleotides outside the gene matches: 7. The CDR3 is 14 residues long. Germline CDR1 SEHNR, CDR2 FQNEAQ (reference sequence). The CDR3 DNA reads as TGTGCCAGCAGGGCCGGGACTAGCGTGGATGAGCAGTTCTTC. Its translation is CASRAGTSVDEQFF.

This clonotype was detected only a few times. J is TRBJ1-2 and V is TRBV20-1; D gene unclear. Trimming removed 0 bases at V and 4 bases at J, with 12 bases between. The CDR3 is made up of 14 amino acids. Per the germline V gene, CDR1 is DFQATT and CDR2 is SNEGSKA (reference sequence). CDR3: CSARDGVGSYGYTF. In DNA, the CDR3 is TGCAGTGCTAGAGATGGGGTTGGAAGCTATGGCTACACCTTC.

This clonotype was seen many times. The chain couples TRBV12-3 or TRBV12-4 to TRBJ2-7, with 7 bases lining up with TRBD1. J gave up 3 bases and V 4 bases, and 12 bases lay outside the gene matches. This CDR3 region has 16 residues. CDR3 DNA: TGTGCCAGCAGTTGGGGACAGTCCAAATTGCACTACGAGCAGTACTTC. Residues: CASSWGQSKLHYEQYF.

At least ten counts were recorded for this clonotype. V usage is TRBV27 and J usage is TRBJ2-7, with 8 positions matching TRBD1. CDR3 length: 14 amino acids. The V gene end was trimmed by 3 bases and the J gene end by 5 bases; junction bases not matched to a gene: 6. Looked up from germline, CDR1 is MNHEY and CDR2 is SMNVEV (reference sequence). The CDR3 reads CASSFGQGAHEQYF. CDR3 bases: TGTGCCAGCAGTTTTGGGCAGGGGGCGCACGAGCAGTACTTC.

This clonotype was seen a handful of times. An end of the junction differs from the germline gene, which may be a read error. The V and J genes are TRBV7-7 and TRBJ1-1; tentative D call: TRBD1 (5 bases). This CDR3 has 14 residues. Germline V gene data show CDR1 as SSHAT and CDR2 as FNYEAQ (reference sequence). The CDR3 loop is CASSLIQGSAEAFF. The CDR3, as DNA: TGTGCTAGCAGCTTGATTCAGGGATCCGCTGAAGCTTTCTTT.

The chain links TRBV9 to TRBJ1-6, with 7 bases matching TRBD1. CDR3 length: 14 residues. Germline values: CDR1 SGDLS, CDR2 YYNGEE. Trimming at V came to 3 bases and at J to 10 bases, leaving 7 bases not matched to a gene. Here the CDR3 reads CASSATGEGSPLHF. The CDR3 region has the DNA TGTGCCAGCAGCGCAACAGGGGAAGGATCACCCCTCCACTTT.

This clonotype was picked up many times. This chain uses TRBV28 with TRBJ2-7, with D maybe TRBD2 (6 bases). Germline CDR1 reads MDHEN; CDR2 reads SYDVKM. Trimming removed 6 bases at V and 3 bases at J, with 12 bases between. This CDR3 comprises 13 residues. CDR3 loop: CASSAPGDYEQYF. The CDR3 DNA sequence: TGTGCCAGCAGCGCCCCGGGGGACTACGAGCAGTACTTC. The entire variable domain, with the rest obtained from reference TRBV28 and TRBJ2-7, is as follows: DVKVTQSSRYLVKRTGEKVFLECVQDMDHENMFWYRQDPGLGLRLIYFSYDVKMKEKGDIPEGYSVSREKKERFSLILESASTNQTSMYLCASSAPGDYEQYFGPGTRLTVT.

This clonotype was counted once. The chain joins TRBV10-3 to TRBJ2-2; D perhaps matches TRBD2 (6 bases). CDR1 and CDR2 from the germline V gene are ENHRY and SYGVKD. Trimming removed 4 bases from V and 4 bases from J, with 13 bases in between. The CDR3 contains 15 residues. The CDR3 DNA follows: TGTGCCATCAGTGCTGGCGGGACGCTCACCGGGGAGCTGTTTTTT. It yields the protein CAISAGGTLTGELFF.